This record concerns one TCR beta chain sequence. Per the germline V gene, CDR1 is SGHTS and CDR2 is YDEGEE. This CDR3 has 15 residues. Trimming removed 0 bases at V and 2 bases at J, with 12 bases between. Per the authors' pipeline: Amplified reference gene primers provided the basis for estimating nucleated cell counts. The protocol was immunoSEQ multiplex PCR, while the TCRdb copy is restricted to in-frame clones and leaves out a portion. The V and J calls and clone size come from that table; D and trimming were worked out from the DNA. The data contain about 200,000 clones, 85% to 90% of them singletons. This record belongs to a study of blood T cell repertoires in COVID-19. Overall study context: The analysed material was cDNA or gDNA that came from T cells, B-cell-depleted T cells, or PBMCs.

Sequencing input: peripheral blood. This clonotype originated in a man at least 80 years old with acute or convalescent COVID-19. The V and J genes are TRBV5-8 and TRBJ2-7, with D maybe TRBD1 (6 bases). CDR3 nucleotide sequence: TGTGCCAGCAGCTTGGCGGGACAACCAACCTACGAGCAGTACTTC. Translated, it gives CASSLAGQPTYEQYF.